The 29 T cell receptor beta chains below come from one sample, sequenced in a study of tumor-infiltrating lymphocytes in glioblastoma multiforme (dated by TCRdb to 2017 to 2019). Sequencing used an Illumina HiSeq 2500. TCRB libraries were constructed from RNA through three rounds of nested multiplex PCR following a modified ARM-PCR protocol with multiple V-beta primers and a C-beta primer. Through fastp at Q25 and MiXCR, TCRdb rebuilt clones from the public reads, retaining in-frame beta chains. Entries are consolidated by CDR3 protein sequence, retaining the most common genes and DNA. Recorded for this sample are 20,000 or so distinct CDR3 sequences; around 72% of them occurred a single time. Of the sample, around 18% is held by the ten largest clones. Sequenced input: peripheral blood. The receptors shown here come from a male donor with glioblastoma.

The V gene is TRBV29-1, the J gene TRBJ2-5; a weak D match, TRBD1 (5 bases). The ends were cut back, 6 bases at V and 1 base at J, with 9 bases in the middle. CDR1 SQVTM and CDR2 ANQGSEA come from the germline V gene. The CDR3 runs 12 residues. Here the CDR3 DNA reads TGCAGCGTAAGGGGTGGCCAAGAGACCCAGTACTTC. Its protein is CSVRGGQETQYF.

A note on this clonotype: The CDR3 end shows no conserved phenylalanine or tryptophan, and so a read error is likely. The gene calls are TRBV11-2 and TRBJ2-1; D ambiguous. This CDR3 region has 15 residues. Germline V gene lookup returns CDR1 SGHAT and CDR2 FQNNGV. Here the CDR3 reads CAISSMGVNYNEQFS. Here the CDR3 DNA reads TGTGCCATCAGCTCCATGGGCGTAAATTACAATGAGCAGTTCTCC.

In this sample, this clonotype turned up many times. CDR3 amino acids: CSARADNKSAGTEAFF. CDR3 nucleotide sequence: TGCAGTGCTAGAGCCGATAATAAATCGGCGGGCACTGAAGCTTTCTTT. V and J are TRBV20-1 and TRBJ1-1; D ambiguous. The CDR3 has 16 residues. Deletions cut 1 base from V and 4 bases from J, with 19 bases between. From germline, CDR1 is DFQATT and CDR2 SNEGSKA (reference sequence).

This clonotype was counted a few times. At one boundary the junction diverges from the germline segment, which might be a read error. The chain joins TRBV10-1 to TRBJ2-5; TRBD1 is a possible D gene (6 bases). Germline lookup yields CDR1 WNHNN and CDR2 SYGVQD (reference sequence). The CDR3 totals 13 residues. CDR3 region: CASRIQGLEAQYF. CDR3 nucleotide sequence: TGCGCCAGCAGAATACAGGGATTAGAGGCCCAGTACTTC.

The chain couples TRBV4-1 to TRBJ2-5; TRBD2 is a possible D gene (6 bases). The CDR3 has 17 residues. Germline CDR1 is MGHRA and CDR2 is YSYEKL. V lost 3 bases, J lost 1 base, and 18 bases lay in between. CDR3: CASSHPAEGGIQETQYF. DNA for the CDR3: TGCGCCAGCAGCCACCCCGCTGAGGGCGGGATCCAAGAGACCCAGTACTTC.

This clonotype was seen a handful of times. The rearrangement uses TRBV11-2 and TRBJ2-1; D is perhaps TRBD1 (6 bases). Looked up from germline, CDR1 is SGHAT and CDR2 is FQNNGV. The CDR3 spans 15 residues. V was shortened by 3 bases and J by 7 bases, with 16 bases between the two germline ends. CDR3 DNA: TGTGCCAGCAGCTTTTCGAGGACCAGGGGTAATGAGCAGTTCTTC. Its translation is CASSFSRTRGNEQFF.

With regard to this clonotype: The germline gene is not matched at one end of the junction; a read error may be the cause. The CDR3 nucleotides are TGTGCCAGCAGCTTAGTCCCCGCTAGCGTCACCTACAATGGGCAGTCCTTC. Translating gives CASSLVPASVTYNGQSF. The V call is TRBV11-2, the J call TRBJ2-1; possibly TRBD2 for D (6 bases). The CDR3 runs 17 residues. Germline V lookup: CDR1 SGHAT, CDR2 FQNNGV.

This clonotype showed up just once. CDR3 sequence reads: CASSSSGGEREKLFF. CDR3 in DNA: TGTGCCAGCAGCTCGTCCGGGGGCGAACGCGAAAAACTGTTTTTT. The rearrangement uses TRBV7-9 and TRBJ1-4, with D maybe TRBD1 (6 bases). The CDR3 loop spans 15 amino acids. Germline assignment: CDR1 SEHNR and CDR2 FQNEAQ (reference sequence). V was cut by 4 bases and J by 8 bases, with 17 bases left in between. Together with reference TRBV7-9 and TRBJ1-4, the CDR3 gives the full variable domain: DTGVSQNPRHKITKRGQNVTFRCDPISEHNRLYWYRQTLGQGPEFLTYFQNEAQLEKSRLLSDRFSAERPKGSFSTLEIQRTEQGDSAMYLCASSSSGGEREKLFFGSGTQLSVL.

The chain couples TRBV11-2 to TRBJ2-7; 10 nucleotides match TRBD2. Germline assignment: CDR1 SGHAT and CDR2 FQNNGV. The CDR3 has 15 amino acids. The J segment lost 3 bases and the V segment lost 6 bases, leaving 8 bases of the junction unmatched. CDR3 nucleotides: TGTGCCAGCAGTCCCGCGGGACTAGCGCTCTACGAGCAGTACTTC. It specifies CASSPAGLALYEQYF.

The chain joins TRBV11-2 to TRBJ2-5; 9 bases are shared with TRBD2. The CDR3 totals 16 residues. Trimming cost V 5 bases and J 1 base; bases outside gene matches: 8. CDR1 and CDR2 (germline): SGHAT, FQNNGV. The CDR3: CASSPETSGFQETQYF. The CDR3 coding sequence is TGTGCCAGCAGCCCGGAGACTAGCGGCTTCCAAGAGACCCAGTACTTC.

The V call is TRBV11-1, the J call TRBJ2-1; 11 bases line up with TRBD2. V lost 5 bases to trimming and J lost 15 bases; unmatched junction nucleotides: 15. The germline gives CDR1 SGHAT, CDR2 FQDESV (reference sequence). There are 15 residues in the CDR3. This CDR3 reads CASSLLAGGRDKLFF. The DNA of the CDR3 is TGTGCCAGCAGCCTGCTAGCGGGAGGAAGAGATAAGCTGTTCTTC.

This clonotype was seen many times. The rearrangement uses TRBV29-1 and TRBJ2-5; 7 bases align to TRBD1. CDR3 size: 12 residues. Trimming removed 5 bases from V and 4 bases from J; junction bases left unmatched: 4. The germline gives CDR1 SQVTM, CDR2 ANQGSEA. The CDR3 loop reads CSVRTGGETQYF. The CDR3 bases are TGCAGCGTTCGGACAGGAGGAGAGACCCAGTACTTC.

V is TRBV29-1 and J is TRBJ1-1, with D tentatively TRBD1 (5 bases). Germline V gene data show CDR1 as SQVTM and CDR2 as ANQGSEA. The CDR3 covers 11 residues. DNA for the CDR3: TGCAACGTCGGGGGGAACACTGAAGCTTTCTTT. Its protein is CNVGGNTEAFF.

There are many counts of this clonotype. The chain joins TRBV28 to TRBJ1-5; D gene uncertain. The CDR3 is 12 amino acids. From germline, CDR1 is MDHEN and CDR2 SYDVKM. V was pared by 1 base and J by 6 bases, with 4 bases between. CDR3 bases: TGTGCCAGCAGTTTATCGTTTCAGCCCCAGCATTTT. Its protein is CASSLSFQPQHF.

The gene calls are TRBV14 and TRBJ1-2; D is uncertain. The CDR3 is 14 amino acids. Germline loops: CDR1 SGHDN, CDR2 FVKESK. The germline V and J ends were trimmed by 4 bases and 3 bases, with 12 bases remaining between them. The CDR3 DNA reads TGTGCCAGCAGCCCGGCCCTGGATTACTATGGCTACACCTTC. It encodes CASSPALDYYGYTF.

Here the CDR3 DNA reads TGTGCCAGCAGCGTCACTAGCGGGAGTCTCGGTGAGCAGTTCTTC. This translates into CASSVTSGSLGEQFF. This chain uses TRBV11-2 with TRBJ2-1; 11 bases are a match to TRBD2. The CDR3 consists of 15 residues. Germline V gene lookup returns CDR1 SGHAT and CDR2 FQNNGV. The junction had 9 bases not matched to a gene; V was cut back by 5 bases and J by 9 bases.

In the case of this clonotype: A junction end diverges from the germline sequence, so it may reflect a read error. J is TRBJ2-1 and V is TRBV11-2; D perhaps matches TRBD2 (7 bases). CDR3 length: 15 residues. The germline V gene encodes CDR1 SGHAT and CDR2 FQNNGV. The CDR3 coding sequence is TGTGCCAGCAGCTTAACGGGGGGCTCCTACAATGAGGAGTTCTTC. Translated, it gives CASSLTGGSYNEEFF.

The rearrangement links TRBV7-9 to TRBJ1-4, with D unclear. This CDR3 region has 16 residues. Germline values: CDR1 SEHNR, CDR2 FQNEAQ (reference sequence). The V and J ends lost 2 bases and 5 bases respectively, with 15 bases between them. This CDR3 reads CASSLSDGRRNEKLFF. As DNA, the CDR3 is TGTGCCAGCAGCTTAAGCGATGGGCGGAGGAATGAAAAACTGTTTTTT.

This clonotype is labeled as large. V and J are TRBV11-2 and TRBJ2-1; D call uncertain. The CDR3 covers 11 residues. The germline CDR1 and CDR2 sequences are SGHAT and FQNNGV. V shed 3 bases and J shed 10 bases, with 7 bases lying between them. The CDR3 loop is CASSLVREQFF. The CDR3 DNA follows: TGTGCCAGCAGCTTGGTGCGGGAGCAGTTCTTC.

This clonotype was counted at least ten times. The chain uses TRBV5-4 and TRBJ2-7; maybe TRBD2 (6 bases). This CDR3 contains 13 residues. Germline assignment: CDR1 SGHNT and CDR2 YYREEE (reference sequence). V was trimmed by 4 bases and J by 2 bases, leaving 10 bases between them. The CDR3 region has the DNA TGTGCCAGCAGCCAAGGACTAACCTACGAGCAGTACTTC. Translated, it gives CASSQGLTYEQYF.

The CDR3 spells CANGGGGKLGQLAGGVTQYF. In DNA form, the CDR3 reads TGTGCCAACGGGGGGGGGGGGAAACTCGGACAACTAGCGGGAGGAGTCACGCAGTATTTT. The chain recombines TRBV6-2 or TRBV6-3 with TRBJ2-3; TRBD2 matches 12 bases. The CDR3 extends over 20 amino acids. Unmatched junction bases numbered 29, after V lost 10 bases and J lost 9 bases. The V gene's germline CDR1 is MNHEY and CDR2 SVGEGT.

On this clonotype: One junction end disagrees with the germline gene, perhaps due to a read error. V and J are TRBV20-1 and TRBJ1-5, with D possibly matching TRBD1 (5 bases). The CDR3 contains 13 residues. The V gene's germline CDR1 is DFQATT and CDR2 SNEGSKA (reference sequence). CDR3 region: CSAKTGRGQHQHF. The CDR3 nucleotides read TGCAGTGCTAAAACAGGCCGCGGTCAGCACCAGCACTTT.

The sample holds one count of this clonotype. Being one base from a much bigger clone, this may be a read error. CDR3 bases: TGTGCCAACAGAAAGAAGGGGAATGAGCAGTTCTTC. This sequence encodes CANRKKGNEQFF. This chain joins TRBV28 and TRBJ2-1; the D gene is possibly TRBD1 (5 bases). V lost 10 bases, J lost 7 bases, and 14 bases lay in between. This CDR3 region has 12 residues. Per germline, CDR1 MDHEN and CDR2 SYDVKM.

V usage is TRBV10-3 and J usage is TRBJ1-1; unclear D gene. V gave up 4 bases and J gave up 4 bases, with 13 bases separating them. This CDR3 contains 14 residues. Germline loops: CDR1 ENHRY, CDR2 SYGVKD. Here the CDR3 DNA reads TGTGCCATCAGTGTTGAAATGAGTGGCACTGAAGCTTTCTTT. It encodes CAISVEMSGTEAFF.

The chain has TRBV29-1 and TRBJ1-5; the match to TRBD1 covers 9 bases. CDR3 length equals 14 residues. V lost 5 bases, J lost 7 bases, and 9 bases stayed unmatched. The V gene's germline CDR1 is SQVTM and CDR2 ANQGSEA. CDR3 nucleotides: TGCAGCGTTAAGACAGGGGGGGTAGGCCAGCCCCAGCATTTT. Its protein is CSVKTGGVGQPQHF.

The chain recombines TRBV29-1 with TRBJ2-1; possibly TRBD2 for D (6 bases). Looked up from germline, CDR1 is SQVTM and CDR2 is ANQGSEA. Trimming cost V 1 base and J 7 bases, with 14 bases left between them. CDR3 length: 14 residues. The CDR3 DNA is TGCAGCGTTGAAGCTAGCGCTCTAGGGAATGAGCAGTTCTTC. This encodes CSVEASALGNEQFF.

CDR3 in DNA: TGTGCCAACCGTTTAGATCGAGGACTAGGGCGCGAGCAGTACTTC. It translates to CANRLDRGLGREQYF. This chain connects TRBV11-2 to TRBJ2-7, with 7 positions matching TRBD2. Germline V gene sequence: CDR1 SGHAT, CDR2 FQNNGV. The CDR3 runs 15 residues. V lost 10 bases to trimming and J lost 6 bases; unmatched junction nucleotides: 18. Combining the CDR3 with reference TRBV11-2 and TRBJ2-7 gives the whole variable domain EAGVAQSPRYKIIEKRQSVAFWCNPISGHATLYWYQQILGQGPKLLIQFQNNGVVDDSQLPKDRFSAERLKGVDSTLKIQPAKLEDSAVYLCANRLDRGLGREQYFGPGTRLTVT.

A word on this clonotype: At one of its ends the junction is not consistent with the germline gene, which may arise from a read error. The V call is TRBV11-2, the J call TRBJ1-2, with D possibly matching TRBD1 (5 bases). This CDR3 has 15 amino acids. CDR1 is SGHAT and CDR2 is FQNNGV in the germline V gene. DNA of the CDR3: TGTGCCATCATCTTAGGACCAGGGCAATACTATGGCTACAACTTC. Translation gives CAIILGPGQYYGYNF.

Comment on this clonotype: Given a much more abundant clone one base away, this may be a read error. The chain joins TRBV5-1 to TRBJ2-5; a possible D gene is TRBD2 (5 bases). Looked up from germline, CDR1 is SGHRS and CDR2 is YFSETQ. The CDR3 extends over 13 amino acids. The CDR3 DNA is TGCGTCAGCAGCTTGGCCCAGCGGCAGACCCAGTACTTC. Translated: CVSSLAQRQTQYF.